This T cell receptor beta chain was obtained from a study of T cells in Graves' hyperthyroidism and ophthalmopathy (dated by TCRdb to between 2019 and 2020). Broadly, across the study: Peripheral blood samples were taken at initial diagnosis, before any treatment was given. To identify TCR V-J signatures that set the groups apart, the researchers used a discovery cohort of more than 95 patients, made up of some 41 with Graves' ophthalmopathy and 57 with stable Graves' hyperthyroidism. Prospective prediction of ophthalmopathy was tested in an independent validation cohort consisting of about 20 hyperthyroidism patients and approximately 16 patients who later progressed to ophthalmopathy. The 90 to 100 discovery patients were randomly divided into training and test sets at a 7:3 ratio. The study also compared thyroid tissue and blood T-cell repertoires from several Graves' hyperthyroidism patients. Once sampling was done, hyperthyroidism patients were given methimazole at a starting dose of 30 mg daily, whereas ophthalmopathy patients were given high-dose intravenous methylprednisolone. The paper reports TCR Vbeta CDR3 sequencing of some 140 peripheral blood samples: some 44 ophthalmopathy, 75 to 80 hyperthyroidism and approximately 17 progressor patients. General study outcomes and caveats: In validation, the model predicted progression to ophthalmopathy a median of roughly 6.2 months before onset, with roughly 70% sensitivity and just under 75% specificity. Ophthalmopathy was separated from stable hyperthyroidism by a 13 V-J signature model, with about 88% sensitivity and about 81% specificity obtained in cross-validation and 80%/75% obtained in testing. Sample size was not statistically predetermined, and investigators were not blinded to group allocation. Most expanded thyroid clonotypes (frequency above 0.001) were also found in blood, which suggests that blood repertoires may mirror thyroid immune responses.

Hyperthyroidism patients were newly diagnosed, had a disease duration of under 2 months, and were aged 18 to 65 years. The study excluded patients with uncontrolled infections, other autoimmune diseases, pregnancy or lactation. Diagnoses were based on clinical symptoms, serum thyroxine and TRAb, thyroid ultrasound and orbital computed tomography. Blood from progressor patients was collected at the time of first diagnosis with hyperthyroidism, before any ophthalmopathy symptoms had appeared. Ficoll-Paque density gradient centrifugation was used to isolate PBMCs from under 11 ml of fresh peripheral blood. Progressor patients were defined as those initially diagnosed with Graves' hyperthyroidism in whom ophthalmopathy developed during follow-up. Total RNA was extracted with Trizol reagent, and quality was checked on an Agilent 2100 Bioanalyzer. This clonotype was counted at least ten times. No cognate antigen has been identified for it. The record has no base qualities; no much larger clone is one base away.

The TCR beta CDR3 regions were amplified from the RNA transcripts. The first round of RT-PCR for the TCR CDR3 was performed with the HTBI primer set and the Qiagen OneStep RT-PCR kit. Libraries were constructed in a second round of multiplex PCR, after which size selection and purification were carried out. Sequencing of the libraries was done on an Illumina HiSeq2000 using paired-end 100 bp reads. As for the original processing: SOAPnuke was used to process the raw data, throwing out any read that contained adapters or uncalled bases, had a mean Phred below 15, or lacked an exact constant-primer or identifier match. COPE v1.2.5 was used to merge the high-quality paired reads, and each unique nucleotide sequence was defined as a clonotype. MiTCR v1.1 was used to align clonotypes to the IMGT TRBV, TRBD and TRBJ reference segments. The analysis was restricted to V-J combinations with a frequency above 0.0001, which together covered over 99% of the repertoires. A TCS score was defined as the ratio of F50 (clonal expansion) to E x V (chaos), with BLOSUM62-based TCRdist applied between CDR3 peptides within each V-J. Welch's t-statistics and random forest reduced fewer than 550 V-J features to under 15, which were used in a naive Bayes classifier (R e1071). TCRdb's own reprocessing of the public reads used fastp at Q25 and MiXCR and kept productive beta chains. Each entry is one CDR3 protein sequence, shown with its most common DNA and genes. These V and J calls originate from TCRdb's pipeline instead of the authors' own analysis. The sample contains about 270,000 distinct CDR3 sequences, over 12% of them found a single time. The ten largest clones capture about 33% of the sample.

Its CDR3 holds 15 amino acids, cysteine through phenylalanine. Of the read, only the CDR3 DNA is kept; its 45 bases are in frame from base 1. The germline V and J ends show losses of 1 base and 7 bases respectively, and no gene match explains 8 bases of the junction. CDR1 and CDR2 were assigned from the germline V gene as SGHAT and FQNNGV. The rearranged chain carries TRBV11-2 and TRBJ1-1; 8 bases in the middle match TRBD1. Sample: blood. This receptor was identified in a woman aged 45 to 65 with Graves' hyperthyroidism that later progressed to Graves' ophthalmopathy. The encoded CDR3 is CASSLGRTGQGEAFF. The sequenced DNA: TGTGCCAGCAGCTTAGGCCGGACAGGGCAGGGTGAAGCTTTCTTT.